Listed below are T cell receptor beta chains from one sample, sequenced in a study of blood T cells in healthy people across ages. TCRdb processed the 5' RACE reads anew with MiXCR; each CDR3 protein has one entry. The sample has about 1.7 million distinct CDR3 sequences, 25% to 30% seen once; the top ten hold roughly 8.2%. What was sequenced was blood. The receptors come from a woman between 25 and 40 years old in good health. The CDR3 runs from the conserved cysteine through the conserved F or W. The order of the fields is V gene, clone size, CDR3 length, D gene, J gene, CDR3 protein, CDR3 DNA. D genes are given only for firm matches. Not every row has a clone size; where given, it reads once, few, many or a size class.

TRBV18	NA	14	NA	TRBJ2-7	CASSPGRGYSEQYF	TGTGCCAGCTCACCGGGACGGGGTTATTCCGAGCAGTACTTC
TRBV7-9	few	16	TRBD1	TRBJ2-3	CASSILPTGSTDTQYF	TGTGCCAGCAGCATACTACCGACAGGGAGCACAGATACGCAGTATTTT
TRBV7-2	many	15	NA	TRBJ2-7	CASSLEAGGSYEQYF	TGTGCCAGCAGTTTAGAGGCAGGTGGATCCTACGAGCAGTACTTC
TRBV3-1	many	17	TRBD2	TRBJ2-5	CASSQAGWRGGGETQYF	TGTGCCAGCAGCCAAGCTGGCTGGCGGGGGGGCGGAGAGACCCAGTACTTC
TRBV3-1	NA	13	NA	TRBJ2-7	CASNTKGGGEQYF	TGTGCCAGCAACACCAAAGGAGGGGGCGAGCAGTACTTC
TRBV27	many	15	NA	TRBJ2-6	CASSGQSSGANVLTF	TGTGCCAGCAGCGGGCAGAGCTCTGGGGCCAACGTCCTGACTTTC
TRBV4-1	few	16	TRBD1	TRBJ1-6	CASSQGDRGSNSPLHF	TGCGCCAGCAGCCAGGGGGACAGGGGGAGTAATTCACCCCTCCACTTT
TRBV5-1	NA	15	TRBD2	TRBJ2-7	CASSLRAGAVSEQYF	TGCGCCAGCAGCTTAAGAGCGGGAGCCGTGAGCGAGCAGTACTTC
TRBV12-3/TRBV12-4	many	11	NA	TRBJ2-1	CASRGLNEQFF	TGTGCCAGCCGGGGCCTCAATGAGCAGTTCTTC
TRBV12-3/TRBV12-4	few	17	NA	TRBJ2-6	CASSPRGESSGANVLTF	TGTGCCAGCAGTCCACGAGGGGAGAGCTCTGGGGCCAACGTCCTGACTTTC
TRBV27	NA	17	TRBD2	TRBJ2-1	CASSHTLAGSSYNEQFF	TGTGCCAGCAGTCACACACTAGCGGGGTCATCCTACAATGAGCAGTTCTTC
TRBV14	NA	15	NA	TRBJ2-6	CASSKFGSGANVLTF	TGTGCCAGCAGTAAATTTGGCTCTGGGGCCAACGTCCTGACTTTC
TRBV29-1	few	13	NA	TRBJ2-3	CSVDTGHTDTQYF	TGCAGCGTTGATACAGGCCACACAGATACGCAGTATTTT
TRBV20-1	NA	13	TRBD1	TRBJ1-2	CSAPEDRDYGYTF	TGCAGTGCTCCGGAAGACAGGGACTATGGCTACACCTTC
TRBV7-2	NA	14	NA	TRBJ2-1	CANSLHGTPNEQFF	TGTGCCAACAGCTTACATGGGACACCCAATGAGCAGTTCTTC
TRBV9	many	14	NA	TRBJ2-5	CASSVDKGQETQYF	TGTGCCAGCAGCGTAGACAAGGGGCAAGAGACCCAGTACTTC
TRBV20-1	NA	15	NA	TRBJ1-5	CSAREPGYKSQPQHF	TGCAGTGCTAGAGAGCCGGGTTACAAGAGTCAGCCCCAGCATTTT
TRBV12-5	NA	14	NA	TRBJ1-4	CASGRDVPREKLFF	TGTGCTAGTGGCCGGGACGTACCGCGGGAAAAACTGTTTTTT
TRBV12-3/TRBV12-4	NA	18	TRBD2	TRBJ2-1	CASSSDSTSGRGYNEQFF	TGTGCCAGCAGTTCAGACTCGACTAGCGGGAGAGGGTACAATGAGCAGTTCTTC
TRBV5-1	few	16	NA	TRBJ2-7	CASSYPRDGSSYEQYF	TGCGCCAGCAGCTATCCCCGGGACGGTAGCTCCTACGAGCAGTACTTC
TRBV5-1	NA	14	NA	TRBJ1-1	CASSLKGAGGEAFF	TGCGCCAGCAGCTTGAAGGGTGCTGGGGGTGAAGCTTTCTTT
TRBV9	NA	14	NA	TRBJ1-2	CASSVESSVGGYTF	TGTGCCAGCAGCGTAGAGAGTTCTGTTGGGGGCTACACCTTC
TRBV7-3	few	16	TRBD1	TRBJ1-6	CASSLGPITGGSPLHF	TGTGCCAGCAGCTTGGGACCCATTACAGGGGGATCACCCCTCCACTTT
TRBV29-1	NA	15	TRBD1	TRBJ2-7	CSAMTGTGSSYEQYF	TGCAGCGCTATGACCGGGACAGGCTCCTCCTACGAGCAGTACTTC
TRBV1	NA	14	NA	TRBJ2-7	CTSSHRWGSYEQYF	TGCACCAGCAGCCATCGTTGGGGGTCTTACGAGCAGTACTTC
TRBV3-1	many	15	TRBD1	TRBJ1-2	CASSPRTGANYGYTF	TGTGCCAGCAGCCCTAGGACAGGGGCTAACTATGGCTACACCTTC
TRBV20-1	NA	16	TRBD1	TRBJ2-1	CSARGMTGSSYNEQFF	TGCAGTGCTAGGGGAATGACAGGGAGCTCCTACAATGAGCAGTTCTTC
TRBV12-3/TRBV12-4	few	16	TRBD1	TRBJ2-5	CASTSGTGSLGETQYF	TGTGCCAGCACCTCGGGGACAGGGTCCCTTGGCGAGACCCAGTACTTC
TRBV28	few	15	NA	TRBJ1-2	CASSLNGSWNYGYTF	TGTGCCAGCAGTTTAAATGGATCATGGAACTATGGCTACACCTTC
TRBV7-2	NA	15	NA	TRBJ1-4	CASSLAAGTGEKLFF	TGTGCCAGCAGCTTAGCGGCAGGGACGGGTGAAAAACTGTTTTTT
TRBV20-1	NA	17	TRBD2	TRBJ2-4	CSARPSLADITKNIQYF	TGCAGTGCTAGACCGTCACTAGCGGATATAACCAAAAACATTCAGTACTTC
TRBV20-1	few	14	TRBD2	TRBJ2-1	CSAASGSRDNEQFF	TGCAGTGCTGCTAGCGGGAGTAGAGACAATGAGCAGTTCTTC
TRBV28	NA	15	NA	TRBJ2-3	CASSLPGPGMDTQYF	TGTGCCAGCAGTTTACCGGGACCGGGGATGGATACGCAGTATTTT
TRBV24-1	few	17	TRBD2	TRBJ2-2	CATSDPQRGANTGELFF	TGTGCCACCAGTGATCCCCAGCGGGGGGCAAACACCGGGGAGCTGTTTTTT
TRBV7-2	few	15	NA	TRBJ2-3	CASSTTTIARDTQYF	TGTGCCAGCAGTACGACGACTATAGCTAGGGATACGCAGTATTTT
TRBV20-1	NA	14	TRBD1	TRBJ2-4	CSAVKPGQQNIQYF	TGCAGTGCCGTAAAACCGGGACAGCAAAACATTCAGTACTTC
TRBV29-1	few	13	NA	TRBJ2-7	CSVNDREAYEQYF	TGCAGCGTGAACGACAGGGAGGCCTACGAGCAGTACTTC
TRBV6-1	many	16	TRBD2	TRBJ2-7	CASSAASGTGPYEQYF	TGTGCCAGCAGTGCAGCAAGCGGGACGGGACCATACGAGCAGTACTTC
TRBV7-6	NA	18	NA	TRBJ2-1	CAGSLADLDPSSYNEQFF	TGTGCCGGCAGCTTAGCCGACCTGGATCCGAGCTCCTACAATGAGCAGTTCTTC
TRBV5-1	once	15	TRBD1	TRBJ1-4	CASSSTGGRDEKLFF	TGCGCCAGCAGCTCGACAGGGGGCAGGGATGAAAAACTGTTTTTT
TRBV20-1	NA	12	NA	TRBJ1-1	CSGAVPNTEAFF	TGCAGCGGGGCGGTGCCCAACACTGAAGCTTTCTTT
TRBV12-3/TRBV12-4	NA	12	NA	TRBJ2-3	CAGSPYTDTQYF	TGTGCCGGCAGTCCTTACACAGATACGCAGTATTTT
TRBV20-1	few	15	TRBD2	TRBJ2-7	CSARSLAGWPNEQYF	TGCAGTGCTCGAAGTCTAGCGGGGTGGCCCAACGAGCAGTACTTC
TRBV7-2	many	17	NA	TRBJ2-1	CASSSQTGYSSYNEQFF	TGTGCCAGCAGCTCCCAGACAGGCTATAGCTCCTACAATGAGCAGTTCTTC
TRBV7-2	NA	14	TRBD1	TRBJ2-7	CASSRQGAFHEQYF	TGTGCCAGCAGCCGACAGGGGGCGTTCCACGAGCAGTACTTC
TRBV9	few	13	NA	TRBJ2-7	CASSGGAGNEQYF	TGTGCCAGCAGCGGGGGGGCCGGCAATGAGCAGTACTTC
TRBV13	NA	14	NA	TRBJ2-4	CASSSGPASNIQYF	TGTGCCAGCAGCTCAGGTCCGGCTAGCAACATTCAGTACTTC
TRBV7-9	many	13	NA	TRBJ2-4	CASSLDSPGIQYF	TGTGCCAGCAGCCTCGACAGCCCGGGCATTCAGTACTTC
TRBV6-6	NA	17	NA	TRBJ2-5	CASRVKLRTGGRETQYF	TGTGCCAGCAGGGTTAAGCTAAGGACGGGGGGCCGTGAGACCCAGTACTTC
TRBV5-1	few	14	NA	TRBJ1-2	CASSLAWEKDGYTF	TGCGCCAGCAGCTTGGCCTGGGAAAAAGATGGCTACACCTTC
TRBV5-1	few	14	NA	TRBJ1-1	CASSWGGPRAEAFF	TGCGCCAGCAGTTGGGGTGGGCCGCGAGCTGAAGCTTTCTTT
TRBV12-3/TRBV12-4	NA	12	NA	TRBJ2-3	CASRVRGDTQYF	TGTGCCAGCAGAGTGAGAGGGGATACGCAGTATTTT
TRBV20-1	NA	14	TRBD2	TRBJ2-1	CSARASGGLNEQFF	TGCAGTGCTAGGGCCAGCGGGGGCCTCAATGAGCAGTTCTTC
TRBV20-1	few	12	NA	TRBJ2-5	CSASSDRKRQYF	TGCAGTGCTAGCTCAGATAGGAAGCGTCAGTACTTC
TRBV12-3/TRBV12-4	NA	12	NA	TRBJ1-2	CASSYRLFGYTF	TGTGCCAGCAGTTACAGACTCTTTGGCTACACCTTC
TRBV2	NA	17	TRBD1	TRBJ1-5	CASQRDRGANSNQPQHF	TGTGCCAGCCAACGAGACAGGGGGGCCAATAGCAATCAGCCCCAGCATTTT
TRBV4-3	few	16	NA	TRBJ1-1	CASSQEGGRRFTEAFF	TGCGCCAGCAGCCAAGAAGGAGGCCGGAGGTTCACTGAAGCTTTCTTT
TRBV2	few	13	NA	TRBJ1-2	CASSEEANYGYTF	TGTGCCAGCAGTGAGGAAGCTAACTATGGCTACACCTTC
TRBV12-3/TRBV12-4	NA	14	TRBD1	TRBJ2-5	CAIIRDRGYNEQYF	TGTGCCATCATCAGGGACAGGGGCTACAATGAGCAGTACTTC
TRBV19	NA	16	TRBD1	TRBJ2-1	CASSIQGGRSYDEQFF	TGTGCCAGTAGCATACAGGGGGGACGGTCTTATGATGAGCAGTTCTTC